What follows are 30 T cell receptor beta chains derived from one specimen sequenced in a study of T cell responses to AZD1222 COVID-19 vaccine. Clones were read by immunoSEQ multiplex PCR, and TCRdb kept only the in-frame ones, dropping some. The repertoire holds 130,000 or so clones, 80% to 95% seen once, with around 0.85% in the top ten. The material was peripheral blood, obtained on day 0 of MenACWY control vaccination. Receptor source: an adult in good health.

The chain has TRBV2 and TRBJ2-7, with D possibly called TRBD1 or TRBD2 (5 bases each). The CDR3 is made up of 15 amino acids. The V gene lost 6 bases and the J gene lost 4 bases, with 19 bases spanning the gap. Germline V lookup: CDR1 SNHLY, CDR2 FYNNEI. The CDR3 nucleotides read TGTGCCAGCAGACGCGACGGGACGAGACTTTACGAGCAGTACTTC. This gives the protein CASRRDGTRLYEQYF.

The rearrangement joins TRBV11-2 to TRBJ1-1; D not resolved. The germline V gene encodes CDR1 SGHAT and CDR2 FQNNGV. V lost 1 base and J 2 bases, leaving 5 bases between the germline ends. The length of the CDR3 is 13 residues. CDR3 DNA sequence: TGTGCCAGCAGCTTAGTAGTTAACACTGAAGCTTTCTTT. Amino acids: CASSLVVNTEAFF.

The chain links TRBV6-5 to TRBJ1-1; D remains unclear. The V and J ends lost 5 bases and 4 bases respectively, with 14 bases between them. Germline lookup yields CDR1 MNHEY and CDR2 SVGAGI. The CDR3 contains 14 residues. The CDR3 reads CASSPGREGTEAFF. The CDR3 nucleotides are TGTGCCAGCAGTCCCGGACGGGAGGGCACTGAAGCTTTCTTT.

The chain joins TRBV19 to TRBJ2-2, with D hard to call. V was cut by 4 bases and J by 4 bases, with 10 bases left in between. This CDR3 is built from 14 residues. Germline-derived CDR1 and CDR2 are LNHDA and SQIVND (reference sequence). The CDR3 loop is CASSTRTTTGELFF. The CDR3 DNA reads TGTGCCAGTAGTACCAGGACCACCACCGGGGAGCTGTTTTTT. Based on the CDR3 plus reference TRBV19 and TRBJ2-2, the full variable domain is DGGITQSPKYLFRKEGQNVTLSCEQNLNHDAMYWYRQDPGQGLRLIYYSQIVNDFQKGDIAEGYSVSREKKESFPLTVTSAQKNPTAFYLCASSTRTTTGELFFGEGSRLTVL.

CDR3 sequence reads: CASSPQGVNSPLHF. The DNA for the CDR3 is TGTGCCAGCAGTCCACAGGGGGTTAATTCACCCCTCCACTTT. The chain carries TRBV5-4 and TRBJ1-6, with 8 bases that match TRBD1. Germline-derived CDR1 and CDR2 are SGHNT and YYREEE (reference sequence). This CDR3 has 14 residues. V shed 5 bases, J shed 6 bases, and the junction held 4 bases outside the gene matches.

This clone appeared a few times. This chain links TRBV7-2 with TRBJ1-1, with 9 bases aligning to TRBD1. The germline V gene encodes CDR1 SGHTA and CDR2 FQGNSA. The CDR3 has 12 amino acids. V lost 5 bases to trimming and J lost 10 bases; unmatched junction nucleotides: 5. CDR3 protein: CASSVDRGRAFF. CDR3 nucleotide sequence: TGTGCCAGCAGCGTAGACAGGGGGAGAGCTTTCTTT.

This chain uses TRBV6-5 with TRBJ2-7; D is undetermined. The V gene's germline CDR1 is MNHEY and CDR2 SVGAGI. This CDR3 spans 11 amino acids. V was shortened by 7 bases and J by 5 bases, with 9 bases between the two germline ends. The chain's CDR3 is CASKIFDEQYF. CDR3 nucleotides: TGTGCCAGCAAAATTTTTGACGAGCAGTACTTC.

The chain couples TRBV7-6 to TRBJ1-1; a possible D gene is TRBD1 (6 bases). Germline V gene sequence: CDR1 SGHVS, CDR2 FNYEAQ. The CDR3 has 12 amino acids. V was pared by 1 base and J by 8 bases, with 8 bases between. The CDR3 nucleotides read TGTGCCAGCAGCTTAGGCACAGGGGAAGCTTTCTTT. Translating it yields CASSLGTGEAFF.

The J gene is TRBJ2-3, the V gene TRBV2; the match to TRBD2 covers 11 bases. V lost 7 bases to trimming and J lost 1 base; unmatched junction nucleotides: 4. The CDR3 consists of 15 residues. Per the germline V gene, CDR1 is SNHLY and CDR2 is FYNNEI. Written as DNA, the CDR3 is TGTGCCAGCAAGTTTAGCGGGGGGGGCACAGATACGCAGTATTTT. This sequence encodes CASKFSGGGTDTQYF.

The chain recombines TRBV28 with TRBJ1-2, with D possibly TRBD1 on 6 matching bases. Deletions cut 4 bases from V and 4 bases from J, with 16 bases between. The CDR3 loop spans 15 amino acids. The germline gives CDR1 MDHEN, CDR2 SYDVKM. CDR3 loop: CASSYPTGQTYGYTF. The DNA of the CDR3 is TGTGCCAGCAGTTATCCAACAGGGCAGACCTATGGCTACACCTTC.

Points on this clone: Other DNA sequences in this sample translate to the same CDR3. The chain combines TRBV12-3 or TRBV12-4 with TRBJ2-7, with TRBD1 identical over 7 bases. This CDR3 has 12 amino acids. The V segment lost 6 bases and the J segment 6 bases; nucleotides outside the gene matches: 5. The CDR3 sequence: CASRRQGGEQYF. CDR3 sequence (DNA): TGTGCCAGCAGAAGACAGGGTGGCGAGCAGTACTTC.

V is TRBV7-9 and J is TRBJ2-7; 7 bases agree with TRBD1. Germline V lookup: CDR1 SEHNR, CDR2 FQNEAQ (reference sequence). Trimming removed 2 bases from V and 3 bases from J; junction bases left unmatched: 7. The CDR3 spans 15 residues. Here the CDR3 reads CASSLRDSGFYEQYF. The CDR3 region has the DNA TGTGCCAGCAGCTTACGGGACAGTGGGTTCTACGAGCAGTACTTC.

V gene TRBV19 combines with J gene TRBJ2-1; D might be TRBD2 (5 bases). V was clipped by 1 base and J by 9 bases, with 10 bases between them. Germline V lookup: CDR1 LNHDA, CDR2 SQIVND (reference sequence). This CDR3 is 13 amino acids long. The CDR3 region is CASSIVRAGEQFF. The CDR3 DNA reads TGTGCCAGTAGTATAGTCCGGGCGGGTGAGCAGTTCTTC.

This sequence joins TRBV6-5 and TRBJ2-7; perhaps TRBD1 as D (6 bases). In germline, CDR1 is MNHEY, CDR2 SVGAGI. The CDR3 has 13 residues. V lost 6 bases and J 3 bases, leaving 12 bases between the germline ends. The CDR3 sequence is CASRRGQLYEQYF. Written as DNA, the CDR3 is TGTGCCAGCAGGAGAGGACAGCTCTACGAGCAGTACTTC.

The chain couples TRBV19 to TRBJ2-3; 9 bases agree with TRBD1. Germline CDR1 LNHDA, CDR2 SQIVND (reference sequence). The CDR3 loop spans 16 amino acids. V dropped 5 bases and J dropped 3; count of bases not matched to a gene: 9. The CDR3 coding sequence is TGTGCCAGTAGTGCCCAAGGACAGGGGATGACAGATACGCAGTATTTT. Encoded protein: CASSAQGQGMTDTQYF.

This chain joins TRBV10-3 and TRBJ1-2, with a weak D call TRBD1 (6 bases). CDR3 length equals 13 residues. Germline loops: CDR1 ENHRY, CDR2 SYGVKD. The ends were cut back, 6 bases at V and 4 bases at J, with 12 bases in the middle. The CDR3 sequence is CAIRRQESYGYTF. The CDR3 region has the DNA TGTGCCATCAGGAGACAGGAGAGCTATGGCTACACCTTC.

This clone was found once. Here the CDR3 DNA reads TGCACCAGCAGCTTTCGGACCCCTTATCGGGGTGAGGACACTGAAGCTTTCTTT. Protein product: CTSSFRTPYRGEDTEAFF. The chain recombines TRBV1 with TRBJ1-1. TRBV1 is annotated as a pseudogene. The CDR3 is 18 residues long.

The chain is built from TRBV14 and TRBJ2-1; possible D gene TRBD2, 6 bases. The CDR3 runs to 17 residues. Germline values: CDR1 SGHDN, CDR2 FVKESK. V lost 2 bases and J 5 bases, leaving 19 bases between the germline ends. CDR3 sequence reads: CASSQPRWASADNEQFF. CDR3 coding DNA: TGTGCCAGCAGCCAACCTCGGTGGGCTAGCGCCGACAATGAGCAGTTCTTC.

This rearrangement joins TRBV1 to TRBJ1-1; the table gives TRBD1 as D, unverified against the DNA. TRBV1 is a known pseudogene. This CDR3 has 19 amino acids. The CDR3 nucleotides read TGCACCAGCAGCCACAAGCGGGACAGGGGATCCCTAATGAACACTGAAGCTTTCTTT. It encodes CTSSHKRDRGSLMNTEAFF.

This clone has just one count. The rearrangement joins TRBV7-7 to TRBJ2-2; D unresolved. Germline CDR1 reads SSHAT; CDR2 reads FNYEAQ (reference sequence). CDR3 length: 14 amino acids. The V and J ends lost 1 base and 2 bases respectively, with 5 bases between them. CDR3 sequence reads: CASSLDVNTGELFF. CDR3 nucleotides: TGTGCCAGCAGCTTAGACGTTAACACCGGGGAGCTGTTTTTT.

V is TRBV19 and J is TRBJ2-5; D perhaps matches TRBD2 (6 bases). This CDR3 is 12 amino acids long. Per germline, CDR1 LNHDA and CDR2 SQIVND (reference sequence). V was shortened by 5 bases and J by 7 bases, with 11 bases between the two germline ends. CDR3 nucleotide sequence: TGTGCCAGTAGTGGAGGGACGGGGACCCAGTACTTC. Translating gives CASSGGTGTQYF.

V is TRBV19 and J is TRBJ1-4; D is perhaps TRBD1 (5 bases). Germline-derived CDR1 and CDR2 are LNHDA and SQIVND (reference sequence). Trimming pared 8 bases from V and 8 bases from J, leaving 21 bases between. The length of the CDR3 is 15 residues. In nucleotides, the CDR3 is TGTGCCAGTTCCAGCCTGAGTCAGGGCCACGAAAAACTGTTTTTT. Its translation: CASSSLSQGHEKLFF.

This clone turned up a few times. The V and J genes are TRBV18 and TRBJ1-1; D is unresolved. The CDR3 totals 14 residues. Germline V gene data show CDR1 as KGHSH and CDR2 as LQKENI. The V gene lost 4 bases and the J gene lost 1 base, with 10 bases spanning the gap. The CDR3 reads CASSQELGNTEAFF. CDR3 sequence (DNA): TGTGCCAGCTCACAGGAGTTGGGGAACACTGAAGCTTTCTTT.

The chain links TRBV14 to TRBJ2-6, with unresolved D. The germline CDR1 and CDR2 sequences are SGHDN and FVKESK. CDR3 length: 17 amino acids. V lost 4 bases and J 0 bases, leaving 13 bases between the germline ends. Here the CDR3 reads CASSPARPSSGANVLTF. For the CDR3, the DNA is TGTGCCAGCAGCCCAGCCAGGCCCAGCTCTGGGGCCAACGTCCTGACTTTC.

The chain joins TRBV27 to TRBJ1-6; D gene unclear. The CDR3 loop spans 13 amino acids. The V end lost 10 bases, the J end lost 7 bases, and 14 bases lay between the germline ends. CDR1 MNHEY and CDR2 SMNVEV come from the germline V gene (reference sequence). The CDR3 sequence: CATTTLGNSPLHF. In nucleotides, the CDR3 is TGTGCCACCACGACATTGGGGAATTCACCCCTCCACTTT.

The chain joins TRBV28 to TRBJ2-5; 8 positions match TRBD2. The CDR3 sequence is 16 residues long. Germline CDR1 and CDR2: MDHEN and SYDVKM. V lost 5 bases and J lost 1; bases outside the gene matches: 9. The CDR3 spells CASSLPLAGGQETQYF. CDR3 sequence (DNA): TGTGCCAGCAGTCTACCTTTGGCGGGAGGCCAAGAGACCCAGTACTTC.

The V and J genes are TRBV5-6 and TRBJ1-1, with 9 bases identical to TRBD1. In germline, CDR1 is SGHDT, CDR2 YYEEEE. The CDR3 runs 15 residues. Trimming removed 5 bases from V and 3 bases from J; junction bases left unmatched: 8. CDR3 sequence reads: CASSGTGRRDTEAFF. The DNA of the CDR3 is TGTGCCAGCAGTGGGACAGGGCGGAGGGACACTGAAGCTTTCTTT.

The chain joins TRBV6-6 to TRBJ2-5; 7 bases align to TRBD2. Per the germline V gene, CDR1 is MNHNY and CDR2 is SVGAGI (reference sequence). The CDR3 runs 14 residues. With V trimmed by 2 bases and J by 0 bases, 0 bases remained unmatched. The CDR3 coding sequence is TGTGCCAGCAGTTACGGGGGGGACCAAGAGACCCAGTACTTC. Encoded protein: CASSYGGDQETQYF.

The chain links TRBV7-2 to TRBJ1-2; D might be TRBD1 (5 bases). Germline V gives CDR1 SGHTA, CDR2 FQGNSA. The V gene lost 2 bases and the J gene lost 3 bases, with 13 bases spanning the gap. There are 15 residues in the CDR3. The CDR3 reads CASSLLVRDHYGYTF. As DNA, the CDR3 is TGTGCCAGCAGCTTACTCGTCAGGGATCACTATGGCTACACCTTC.

This rearrangement joins TRBV9 to TRBJ2-3; D gene unclear. Per the germline V gene, CDR1 is SGDLS and CDR2 is YYNGEE. Trimming pared 3 bases from V and 0 bases from J, leaving 11 bases between. The CDR3 length is 15 residues. As DNA, the CDR3 is TGTGCCAGCAGCGAGTGGGGAACTAGCACAGATACGCAGTATTTT. Its translation is CASSEWGTSTDTQYF.